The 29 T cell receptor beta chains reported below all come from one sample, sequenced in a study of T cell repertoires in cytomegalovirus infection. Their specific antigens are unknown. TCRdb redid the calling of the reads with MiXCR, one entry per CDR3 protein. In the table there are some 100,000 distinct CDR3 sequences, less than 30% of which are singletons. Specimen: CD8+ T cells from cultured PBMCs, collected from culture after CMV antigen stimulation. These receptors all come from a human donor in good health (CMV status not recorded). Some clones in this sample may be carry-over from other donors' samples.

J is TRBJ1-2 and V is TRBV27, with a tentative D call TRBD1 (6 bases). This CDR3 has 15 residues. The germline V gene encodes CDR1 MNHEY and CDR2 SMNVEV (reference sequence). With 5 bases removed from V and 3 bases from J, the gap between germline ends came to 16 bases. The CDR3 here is CASSPYTGSHYGYTF. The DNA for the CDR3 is TGTGCCAGCAGTCCGTATACAGGGAGCCACTATGGCTACACCTTC.

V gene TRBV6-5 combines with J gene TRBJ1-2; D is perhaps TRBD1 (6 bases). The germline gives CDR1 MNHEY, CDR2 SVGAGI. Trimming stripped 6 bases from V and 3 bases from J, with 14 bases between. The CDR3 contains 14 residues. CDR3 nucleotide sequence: TGTGCCAGCAGCCTAACTCCAGGGGACTATGGCTACACCTTC. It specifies CASSLTPGDYGYTF.

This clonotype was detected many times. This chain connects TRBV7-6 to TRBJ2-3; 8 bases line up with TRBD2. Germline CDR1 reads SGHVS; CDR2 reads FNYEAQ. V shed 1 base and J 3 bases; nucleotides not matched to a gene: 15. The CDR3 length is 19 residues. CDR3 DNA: TGTGCCAGCAGCTTAGACGGGGGGGCCGGTTCGTTGTATACAGATACGCAGTATTTT. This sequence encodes CASSLDGGAGSLYTDTQYF.

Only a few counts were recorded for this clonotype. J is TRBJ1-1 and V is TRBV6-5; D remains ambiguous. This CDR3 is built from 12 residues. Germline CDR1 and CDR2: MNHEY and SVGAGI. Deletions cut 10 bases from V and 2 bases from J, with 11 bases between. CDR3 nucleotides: TGTGCCACTACGGCTGGAAACACTGAAGCTTTCTTT. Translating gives CATTAGNTEAFF.

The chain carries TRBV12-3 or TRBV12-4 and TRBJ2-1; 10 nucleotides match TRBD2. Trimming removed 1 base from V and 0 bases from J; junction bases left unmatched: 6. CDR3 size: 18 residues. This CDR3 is CASSLGPPSGSSYNEQFF. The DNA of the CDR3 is TGTGCCAGCAGTTTAGGGCCACCTAGCGGGAGCTCCTACAATGAGCAGTTCTTC.

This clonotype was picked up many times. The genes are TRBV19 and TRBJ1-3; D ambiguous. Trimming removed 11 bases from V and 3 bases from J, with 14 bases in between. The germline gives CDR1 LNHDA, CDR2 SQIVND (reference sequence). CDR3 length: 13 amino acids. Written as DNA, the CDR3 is TGTGCCGGTTCCGGGGATTTTGGAAACACCATATATTTT. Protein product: CAGSGDFGNTIYF.

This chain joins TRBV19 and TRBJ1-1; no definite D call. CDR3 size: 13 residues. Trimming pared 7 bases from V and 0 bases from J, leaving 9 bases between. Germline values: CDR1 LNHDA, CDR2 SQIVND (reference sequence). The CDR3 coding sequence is TGTGCCAGTACGGTGGGAGTGAACACTGAAGCTTTCTTT. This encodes CASTVGVNTEAFF.

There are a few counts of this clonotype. CDR3 DNA sequence: TGTGCCAGCAGTGGCTCCTACGAGCAGTACTTC. It codes for CASSGSYEQYF. The chain has TRBV27 and TRBJ2-7, with D unresolved. V was pared by 5 bases and J by 0 bases, with 2 bases between. Germline V CDR1 and CDR2: MNHEY, SMNVEV (reference sequence). CDR3 length: 11 residues.

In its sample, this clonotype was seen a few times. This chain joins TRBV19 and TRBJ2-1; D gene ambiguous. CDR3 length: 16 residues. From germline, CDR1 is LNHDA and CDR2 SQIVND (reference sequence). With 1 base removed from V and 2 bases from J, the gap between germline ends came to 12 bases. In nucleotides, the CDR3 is TGTGCCAGTAGTATAGTCTTTGCCGGCGCCTACAATGAGCAGTTCTTC. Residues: CASSIVFAGAYNEQFF.

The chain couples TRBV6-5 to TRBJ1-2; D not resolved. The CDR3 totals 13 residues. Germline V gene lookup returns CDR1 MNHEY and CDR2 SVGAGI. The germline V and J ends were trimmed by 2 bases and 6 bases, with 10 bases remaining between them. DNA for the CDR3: TGTGCCAGCAGTTACGGGGAGCCTGATGGCTACACCTTC. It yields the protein CASSYGEPDGYTF.

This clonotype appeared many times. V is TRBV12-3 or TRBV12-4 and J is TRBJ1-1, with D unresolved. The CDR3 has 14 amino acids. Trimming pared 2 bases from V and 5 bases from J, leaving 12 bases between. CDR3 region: CASSLSAGRTEAFF. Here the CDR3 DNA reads TGTGCCAGCAGTTTAAGCGCGGGAAGAACTGAAGCTTTCTTT.

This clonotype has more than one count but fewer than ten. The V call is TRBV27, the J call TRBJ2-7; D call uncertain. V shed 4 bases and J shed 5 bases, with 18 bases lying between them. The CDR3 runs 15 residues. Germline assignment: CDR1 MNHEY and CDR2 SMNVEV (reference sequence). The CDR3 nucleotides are TGTGCCAGCAGTTCATCCTTCGATTGGCAGGACGAGCAGTACTTC. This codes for CASSSSFDWQDEQYF.

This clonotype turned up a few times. Here the CDR3 reads CASRHTASLYF. The CDR3 DNA reads TGTGCCAGCAGGCACACAGCTAGTTTATACTTC. The V and J genes are TRBV14 and TRBJ2-7; D is uncertain. The CDR3 spans 11 residues. The germline CDR1 and CDR2 sequences are SGHDN and FVKESK. With 6 bases removed from V and 13 bases from J, the gap between germline ends came to 16 bases.

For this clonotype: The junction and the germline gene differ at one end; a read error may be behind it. The DNA for the CDR3 is TGTGCCAGCAACTTGGGAGGGACAGGCACCGGGGAGCTGTTTTTT. Translation gives CASNLGGTGTGELFF. The chain carries TRBV5-6 and TRBJ2-2, with D maybe TRBD1 (8 bases). CDR1 is SGHDT, CDR2 YYEEEE, per germline. The CDR3 covers 15 residues.

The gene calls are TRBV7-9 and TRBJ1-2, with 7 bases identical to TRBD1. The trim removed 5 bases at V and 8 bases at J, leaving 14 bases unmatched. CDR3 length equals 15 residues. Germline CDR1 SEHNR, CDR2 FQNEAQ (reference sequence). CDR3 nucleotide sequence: TGTGCCAGCAGCGCGAGACAGGGTACCGTCGGGGGCTACACCTTC. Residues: CASSARQGTVGGYTF.

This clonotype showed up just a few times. This chain's CDR3 is CASSPRGGVDVEFF. CDR3 coding DNA: TGTGCCAGCAGCCCCCGCGGGGGAGTGGACGTCGAGTTCTTC. The gene calls are TRBV7-9 and TRBJ2-1; 7 positions agree with TRBD2. The J segment lost 14 bases and the V segment lost 5 bases, leaving 15 bases of the junction unmatched. The CDR3 covers 14 residues. Germline loops: CDR1 SEHNR, CDR2 FQNEAQ (reference sequence).

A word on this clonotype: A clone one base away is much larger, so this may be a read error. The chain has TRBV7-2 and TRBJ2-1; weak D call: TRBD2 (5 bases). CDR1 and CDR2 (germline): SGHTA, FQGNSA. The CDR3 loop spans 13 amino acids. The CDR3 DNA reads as TGTGCCAGCAGCTTTTGGACTTGGAATGGGCAGTTCTTC. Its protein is CASSFWTWNGQFF.

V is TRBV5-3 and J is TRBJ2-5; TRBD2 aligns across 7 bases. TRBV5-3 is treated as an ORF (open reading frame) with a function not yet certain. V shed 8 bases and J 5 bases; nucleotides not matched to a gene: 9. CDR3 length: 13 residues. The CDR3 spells CASTMWGGETQYF. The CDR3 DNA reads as TGTGCCAGCACAATGTGGGGAGGGGAGACCCAGTACTTC.

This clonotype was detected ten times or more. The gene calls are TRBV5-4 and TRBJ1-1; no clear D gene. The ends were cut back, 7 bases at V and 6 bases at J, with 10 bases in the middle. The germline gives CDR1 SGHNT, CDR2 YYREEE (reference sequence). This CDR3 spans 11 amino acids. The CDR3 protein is CASGVVSEAFF. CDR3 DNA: TGTGCCAGCGGGGTGGTCTCTGAAGCTTTCTTT.

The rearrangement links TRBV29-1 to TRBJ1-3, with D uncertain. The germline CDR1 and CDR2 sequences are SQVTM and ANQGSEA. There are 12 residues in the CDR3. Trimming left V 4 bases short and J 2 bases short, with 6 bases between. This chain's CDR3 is CSVVDPGNTIYF. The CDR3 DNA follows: TGCAGCGTTGTAGATCCTGGAAACACCATATATTTT.

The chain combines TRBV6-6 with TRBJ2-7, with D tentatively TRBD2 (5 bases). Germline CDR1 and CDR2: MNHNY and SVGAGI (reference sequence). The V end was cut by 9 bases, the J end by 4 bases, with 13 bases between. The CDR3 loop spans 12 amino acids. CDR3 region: CASCEGRYEQYF. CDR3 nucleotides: TGTGCCAGTTGTGAGGGCAGGTACGAGCAGTACTTC.

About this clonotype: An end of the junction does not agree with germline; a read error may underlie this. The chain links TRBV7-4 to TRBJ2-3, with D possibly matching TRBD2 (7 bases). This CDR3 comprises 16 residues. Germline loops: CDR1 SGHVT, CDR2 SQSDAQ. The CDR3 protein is CASSLATGGFTDTQYF. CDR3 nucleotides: TGTGCTAGCAGCTTAGCGACGGGGGGCTTCACAGATACGCAGTATTTT.

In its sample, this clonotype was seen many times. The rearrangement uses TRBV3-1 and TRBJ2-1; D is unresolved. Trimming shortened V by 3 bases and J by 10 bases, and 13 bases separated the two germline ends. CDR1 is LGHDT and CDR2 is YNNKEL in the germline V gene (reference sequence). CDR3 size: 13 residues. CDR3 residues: CASSHRLTVEQFF. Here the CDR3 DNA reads TGTGCCAGCAGCCATAGGCTAACCGTGGAGCAGTTCTTC.

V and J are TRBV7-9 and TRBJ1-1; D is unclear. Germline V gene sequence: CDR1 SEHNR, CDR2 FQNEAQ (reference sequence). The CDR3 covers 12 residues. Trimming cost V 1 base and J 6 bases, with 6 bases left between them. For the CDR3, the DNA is TGTGCCAGCAGCTTAGAGGGCGCTGAAGCTTTCTTT. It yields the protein CASSLEGAEAFF.

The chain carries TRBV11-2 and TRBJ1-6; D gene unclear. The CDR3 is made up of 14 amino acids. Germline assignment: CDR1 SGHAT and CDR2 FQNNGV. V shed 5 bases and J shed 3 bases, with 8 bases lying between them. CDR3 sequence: CASSPGSYNSPLHF. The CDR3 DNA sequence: TGTGCCAGCAGCCCCGGGAGCTATAATTCACCCCTCCACTTT.

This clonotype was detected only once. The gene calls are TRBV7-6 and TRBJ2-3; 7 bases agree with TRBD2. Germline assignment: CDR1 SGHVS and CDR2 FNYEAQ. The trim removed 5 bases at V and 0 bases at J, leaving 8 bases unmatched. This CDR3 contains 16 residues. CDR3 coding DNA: TGTGCCAGCAGCCCCCGGGGGGTAGCTAGCACAGATACGCAGTATTTT. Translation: CASSPRGVASTDTQYF.

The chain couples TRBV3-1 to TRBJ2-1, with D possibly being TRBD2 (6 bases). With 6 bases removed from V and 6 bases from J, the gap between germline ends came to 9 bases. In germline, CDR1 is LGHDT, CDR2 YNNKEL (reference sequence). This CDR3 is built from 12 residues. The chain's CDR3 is CASSSSANEQFF. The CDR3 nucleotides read TGTGCCAGCAGTTCTAGCGCCAATGAGCAGTTCTTC.

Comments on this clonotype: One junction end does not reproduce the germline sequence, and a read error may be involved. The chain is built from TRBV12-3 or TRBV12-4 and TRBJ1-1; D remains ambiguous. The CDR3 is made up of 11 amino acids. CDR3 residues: CTSSPSYEAFF. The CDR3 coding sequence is TGTACCAGCAGTCCGAGTTATGAAGCTTTCTTT.

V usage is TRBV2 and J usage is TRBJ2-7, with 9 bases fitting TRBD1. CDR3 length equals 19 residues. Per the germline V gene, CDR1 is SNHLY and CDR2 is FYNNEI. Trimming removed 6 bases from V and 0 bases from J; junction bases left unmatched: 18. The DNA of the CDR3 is TGTGCCAGCAGCTATTTGGGTGGTGGGACAGGGCCTAGCTCCTACGAGCAGTACTTC. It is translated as CASSYLGGGTGPSSYEQYF.